This paragraph reports one T cell receptor beta chain. This sample is drawn from a study of blood T cells in healthy people across ages. The V gene end was trimmed by 4 bases and the J gene end by 0 bases; junction bases not matched to a gene: 5. Germline V gene lookup returns CDR1 SGDLS and CDR2 YYNGEE. The CDR3 loop spans 16 amino acids. Primers used in a second PCR of roughly 7 to 12 cycles were a sample-barcoded 5' primer and a J-beta primer mix. TCRdb reprocessed the 5' RACE reads with MiXCR, giving one entry per CDR3 protein. This sample yields over 950,000 distinct CDR3 sequences, of which 51% are seen a single time; 20% to 25% belongs to the top ten.

The rearrangement links TRBV9 to TRBJ2-1; 9 nucleotides line up with TRBD2. The sequenced sample was blood. The TCR comes from a woman aged 55-69 years in good health. CDR3 in amino acids: CASSPSGDSSYNEQFF. In DNA form, the CDR3 reads TGTGCCAGCAGCCCTAGCGGGGACAGCTCCTACAATGAGCAGTTCTTC.